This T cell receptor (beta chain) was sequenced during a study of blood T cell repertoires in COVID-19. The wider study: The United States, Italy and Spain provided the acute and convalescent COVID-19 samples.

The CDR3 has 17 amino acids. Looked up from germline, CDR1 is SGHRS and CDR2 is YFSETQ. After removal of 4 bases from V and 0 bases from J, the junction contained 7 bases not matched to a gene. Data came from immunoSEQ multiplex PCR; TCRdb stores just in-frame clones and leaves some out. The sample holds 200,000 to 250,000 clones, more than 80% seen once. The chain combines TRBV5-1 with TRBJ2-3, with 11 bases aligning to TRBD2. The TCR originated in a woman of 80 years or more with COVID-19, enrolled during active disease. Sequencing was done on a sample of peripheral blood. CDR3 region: CASSRKTSGASTDTQYF. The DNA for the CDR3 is TGCGCCAGCAGCCGGAAGACTAGCGGGGCTAGCACAGATACGCAGTATTTT.